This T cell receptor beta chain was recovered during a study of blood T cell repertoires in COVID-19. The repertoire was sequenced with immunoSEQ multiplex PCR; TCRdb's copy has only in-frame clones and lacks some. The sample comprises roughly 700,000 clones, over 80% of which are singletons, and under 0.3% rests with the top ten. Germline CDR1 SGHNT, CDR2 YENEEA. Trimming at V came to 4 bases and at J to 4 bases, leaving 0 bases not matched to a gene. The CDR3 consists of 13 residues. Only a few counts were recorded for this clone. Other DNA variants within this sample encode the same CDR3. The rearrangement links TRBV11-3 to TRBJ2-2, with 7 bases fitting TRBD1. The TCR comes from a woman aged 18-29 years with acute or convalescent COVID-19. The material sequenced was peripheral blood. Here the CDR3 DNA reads TGTGCCAGCAGCTCAGGGGGCACCGGGGAGCTGTTTTTT. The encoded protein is CASSSGGTGELFF.